These 5 T cell receptor beta chains were all obtained from the same sample, sequenced in a study of blood T cells in healthy people across ages. The second PCR ran roughly 7 to 12 cycles with a sample-barcoded 5' primer and J-beta primers. Using its own MiXCR run on the 5' RACE reads, TCRdb lists one record per CDR3 protein. The sample consists of 650,000 to 950,000 distinct CDR3 sequences, around 45% of them appearing once. Source material: blood. The receptors here all came from a man aged 60 to 69 in good health.

Comment on this clonotype: A read error may account for a junction end that differs from germline. The V gene is TRBV6-2 or TRBV6-3, the J gene TRBJ1-1, with 8 bases lining up with TRBD1. CDR3 size: 16 residues. Germline CDR1 and CDR2: MNHEY and SVGEGT. DNA for the CDR3: TGTGCCAGCAGCTACTCTTCAGGGGGCACGAACACTGAAGCTTTCTTT. As protein: CASSYSSGGTNTEAFF.

A few counts support this clonotype. The chain couples TRBV29-1 to TRBJ1-4; maybe TRBD1 (6 bases). The CDR3 length is 13 residues. Germline lookup yields CDR1 SQVTM and CDR2 ANQGSEA. The germline V and J ends were trimmed by 6 bases and 7 bases, with 15 bases remaining between them. This CDR3 reads CSVSQGSGEKLFF. CDR3 in DNA: TGCAGCGTCTCGCAGGGGTCAGGTGAAAAACTGTTTTTT.

The chain uses TRBV27 and TRBJ2-5, with 8 bases aligning to TRBD2. Germline loops: CDR1 MNHEY, CDR2 SMNVEV (reference sequence). This CDR3 is 17 amino acids long. After removal of 5 bases from V and 11 bases from J, the junction contained 22 bases not matched to a gene. CDR3 loop: CASSPSEGLGSYNEQYF. The DNA for the CDR3 is TGTGCCAGCAGTCCCTCCGAGGGACTAGGGTCCTACAATGAGCAGTACTTC.

This clonotype was seen only a few times. The genes are TRBV7-9 and TRBJ2-1; the D gene could be TRBD1 or TRBD2 (5 bases each). Germline-derived CDR1 and CDR2 are SEHNR and FQNEAQ (reference sequence). With 7 bases removed from V and 5 bases from J, the gap between germline ends came to 15 bases. This CDR3 comprises 14 residues. DNA of the CDR3: TGTGCCAGCATACTTCCGGGGCGGAACAATGAGCAGTTCTTC. It specifies CASILPGRNNEQFF.

This chain uses TRBV6-2 or TRBV6-3 with TRBJ1-1; no firm D call. The germline V gene encodes CDR1 MNHEY and CDR2 SVGEGT. The CDR3 runs to 12 residues. V lost 5 bases, J lost 4 bases, and 8 bases lay in between. The CDR3 here is CASSKGRTEAFF. CDR3 sequence (DNA): TGTGCCAGCAGTAAGGGCCGCACTGAAGCTTTCTTT.